These T cell receptor beta chains were read from a single sample in a study of blood T cell repertoires in COVID-19. Assay: immunoSEQ multiplex PCR; the TCRdb copy retains only in-frame clones and omits some. The data hold about 140,000 clones, with approximately 87% observed a single time. Sequencing used peripheral blood. The receptor set was obtained from a man aged 45 to 65 with active COVID-19. Both conserved end residues are trimmed from each CDR3. A D gene is named only where the DNA matches it firmly.

V gene: TRBV2
D gene: .
CDR3 protein: ASVRDSYEQY

V gene: TRBV7-8
D gene: .
CDR3 protein: ASTLAAGDQPQH

V gene: TRBV6-5
D gene: TRBD1
CDR3 protein: ASSPGQATNEKLF

V gene: TRBV18
D gene: .
CDR3 protein: ASSPQGYGNSPLH

V gene: TRBV5-5
D gene: .
CDR3 protein: ASSNQGGETQY

V gene: TRBV3-1/TRBV3-2
D gene: .
CDR3 protein: ASSHFLLGSNYEQY

V gene: TRBV30
D gene: .
CDR3 protein: AWSRDTGYSNQPQH

V gene: TRBV12-3/TRBV12-4
D gene: .
CDR3 protein: ASSPTREGTQY

V gene: TRBV5-6
D gene: .
CDR3 protein: ASSLRFRRHDEQY

V gene: TRBV3-1/TRBV3-2
D gene: TRBD1
CDR3 protein: ASSQRGDDRAGANVLT

V gene: TRBV3-1/TRBV3-2
D gene: TRBD1
CDR3 protein: ASSQPTGGKNTGELF

V gene: TRBV27
D gene: .
CDR3 protein: ASSLSGRYGNTIY

V gene: TRBV23-1
D gene: TRBD2
CDR3 protein: ASSQLGLAGGKIGADTQY

V gene: TRBV6-1
D gene: .
CDR3 protein: ASSERVENSPLH

V gene: TRBV18
D gene: TRBD1
CDR3 protein: ASSPRQGDSTDTQY